This passage covers 3 T cell receptor beta chains from one sample sequenced in a study of cytomegalovirus exposure and HLA in healthy donors. Vbeta (60) and Jbeta (13) primers were used in the PCR. Generated by immunoSEQ multiplex PCR, the TCRdb table keeps only in-frame clones and is missing some. The repertoire consists of just over 150,000 clones, with about 88% occurring once and the leading ten covering just under 2%. The sample taken for sequencing was PBMCs. These receptors came from a young woman in good health and CMV-seronegative.

The chain has TRBV19 and TRBJ1-1; TRBD1 might be the D (6 bases). V was clipped by 10 bases and J by 6 bases, with 24 bases between them. CDR3 length equals 15 residues. Germline-derived CDR1 and CDR2 are LNHDA and SQIVND (reference sequence). The CDR3 coding sequence is TGTGCCATCAAACAGGGCCATCGGATATATTCTGAAGCTTTCTTT. It encodes CAIKQGHRIYSEAFF.

V gene TRBV6-1 combines with J gene TRBJ2-3, with 9 bases lining up with TRBD1. This CDR3 is 16 amino acids long. The germline V gene has CDR1 MNHNS and CDR2 SASEGT. Losses at the gene ends were 4 bases for V and 3 bases for J; bases not matched to a gene: 8. In DNA, the CDR3 is TGTGCCAGCAGTGTATCCGGGACAGGGAGGACAGATACGCAGTATTTT. Amino acid sequence: CASSVSGTGRTDTQYF.

This clone was picked up one time. CDR3 bases: TGTGCCAGCAAATTGACAGTAGCCTATGGCTACACCTTC. It encodes CASKLTVAYGYTF. The chain combines TRBV27 with TRBJ1-2, with D possibly being TRBD1 (5 bases). The ends were cut back, 7 bases at V and 4 bases at J, with 13 bases in the middle. The CDR3 loop spans 13 amino acids. Germline V gene lookup returns CDR1 MNHEY and CDR2 SMNVEV (reference sequence).